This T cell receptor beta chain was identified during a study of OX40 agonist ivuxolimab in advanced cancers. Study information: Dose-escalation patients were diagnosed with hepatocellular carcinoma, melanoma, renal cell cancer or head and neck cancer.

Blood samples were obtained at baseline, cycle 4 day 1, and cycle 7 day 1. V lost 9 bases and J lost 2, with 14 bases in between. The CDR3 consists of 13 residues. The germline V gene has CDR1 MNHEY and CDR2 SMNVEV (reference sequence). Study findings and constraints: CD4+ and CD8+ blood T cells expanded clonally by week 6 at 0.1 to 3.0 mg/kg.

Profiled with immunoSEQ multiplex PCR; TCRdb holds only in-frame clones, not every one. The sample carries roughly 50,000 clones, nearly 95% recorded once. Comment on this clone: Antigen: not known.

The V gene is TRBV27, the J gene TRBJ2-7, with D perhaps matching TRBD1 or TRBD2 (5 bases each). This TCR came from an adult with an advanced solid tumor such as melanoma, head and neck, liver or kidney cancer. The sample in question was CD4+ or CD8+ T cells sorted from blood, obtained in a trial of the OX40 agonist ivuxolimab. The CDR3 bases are TGTGCCAGTGGGGCCGGGAATACCTACGAGCAGTACTTC. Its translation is CASGAGNTYEQYF.